This T cell receptor (beta chain) was profiled in a study of blood T cell repertoires in COVID-19. This CDR3 has 14 residues. The germline V gene encodes CDR1 SGHKS and CDR2 YYEKEE (reference sequence). V lost 0 bases, J lost 3 bases, and 6 bases lay in between. In the authors' methods: How many nucleated cells were present was estimated from reference gene primer amplification. Assay: immunoSEQ multiplex PCR; the TCRdb copy retains only in-frame clones and omits some. The V and J calls and clone size come from that table; D and trimming were worked out from the DNA. The sample has around 94,000 clones; around 81% are singletons.

The V and J genes are TRBV5-5 and TRBJ2-2; D unclear. Sequences were obtained from peripheral blood. This receptor was taken from a man in his 60s with acute or convalescent COVID-19. DNA for the CDR3: TGTGCCAGCAGCTTGGTTTCCTACACCGGGGAGCTGTTTTTT. Protein product: CASSLVSYTGELFF.